Each of the 32 T cell receptor beta chains below was sequenced from the same sample in a study of blood T cells in healthy people across ages. Primers used in a second PCR of about 7 to 11 cycles were a sample-barcoded 5' primer and a J-beta primer mix. MiXCR was run by TCRdb on the 5' RACE reads, yielding one entry per CDR3 protein. The table lists about 1.5 million distinct CDR3 sequences, roughly two fifths of them singletons. Input material: blood. The receptors were gathered from a woman in her late teens or twenties in good health.

The CDR3 nucleotides are TGTGCCATCAGTCCGGGACAGGGGGTTGGCTACACCTTC. Protein product: CAISPGQGVGYTF. The V call is TRBV10-3, the J call TRBJ1-2; 11 nucleotides line up with TRBD1. J was trimmed by 7 bases and V by 5 bases; bases with no gene match: 3. Per germline, CDR1 ENHRY and CDR2 SYGVKD. The CDR3 totals 13 residues.

This clonotype was picked up a small number of times. This chain links TRBV7-6 with TRBJ2-7; 7 bases map to TRBD2. From germline, CDR1 is SGHVS and CDR2 FNYEAQ. The CDR3 sequence is 17 residues long. V lost 3 bases, J lost 3 bases, and 14 bases stayed unmatched. The CDR3 DNA reads as TGTGCCAGCAGCTTCACCGCCCCCCCGGGACTAAGCTACGAGCAGTACTTC. Its protein product is CASSFTAPPGLSYEQYF.

V gene TRBV12-3 or TRBV12-4 combines with J gene TRBJ2-5; 11 positions agree with TRBD2. This CDR3 is built from 15 residues. The J segment lost 11 bases and the V segment lost 5 bases, leaving 13 bases of the junction unmatched. The CDR3 protein is CASSILAGVFNEQYF. The CDR3 DNA reads TGTGCCAGCAGTATACTAGCGGGAGTGTTCAATGAGCAGTACTTC.

CDR3 DNA: TGCGCCAGCAGCTTGGAAGGCGAGGAGCAGTACTTC. This gives the protein CASSLEGEEQYF. This chain joins TRBV5-1 and TRBJ2-5; D gene unclear. Trimming took off 0 bases at V and 11 bases at J, with 11 bases between the two ends. CDR3 length equals 12 residues. CDR1 and CDR2 (germline): SGHRS, YFSETQ.

The chain links TRBV7-2 to TRBJ1-6; D is perhaps TRBD1 (6 bases). Germline V gene lookup returns CDR1 SGHTA and CDR2 FQGNSA. The CDR3 extends over 14 amino acids. Trimming pared 3 bases from V and 7 bases from J, leaving 10 bases between. The CDR3 protein is CASSFFRGNSPLHF. Written as DNA, the CDR3 is TGTGCCAGCAGCTTCTTCAGGGGCAATTCACCCCTCCACTTT.

About this clonotype itself: The junction and the germline gene differ at one end; a read error may be behind it. The chain is built from TRBV28 and TRBJ1-6; TRBD1 is a possible D gene (5 bases). The length of the CDR3 is 15 residues. Germline V gene sequence: CDR1 MDHEN, CDR2 SYDVKM. Here the CDR3 DNA reads TGTGCCGGCAGTCGGGGCCTTTCCCCGGTGTCACCCCTCCACTTT. As protein: CAGSRGLSPVSPLHF.

The chain is built from TRBV29-1 and TRBJ1-1, with unresolved D. CDR3 length: 10 amino acids. Germline CDR1 SQVTM, CDR2 ANQGSEA. Trimming stripped 5 bases from V and 3 bases from J, with 4 bases between. This chain's CDR3 is CSVMDTEAFF. As DNA, the CDR3 is TGCAGCGTTATGGACACTGAAGCTTTCTTT.

This clonotype showed up just a few times. The chain has TRBV20-1 and TRBJ2-7; TRBD1 is a possible D gene (5 bases). Germline V gene sequence: CDR1 DFQATT, CDR2 SNEGSKA (reference sequence). The germline V and J ends were trimmed by 4 bases and 5 bases, with 18 bases remaining between them. This CDR3 region has 14 residues. The CDR3 DNA sequence: TGCAGTGCTATCCAACAGGTAAACAGGAACGAGCAGTACTTC. This gives the protein CSAIQQVNRNEQYF.

This clonotype appeared a single time. V usage is TRBV5-1 and J usage is TRBJ2-3; D may be TRBD2 (7 bases). Germline V gene lookup returns CDR1 SGHRS and CDR2 YFSETQ. The CDR3 runs to 16 residues. V was shortened by 0 bases and J by 1 base, with 12 bases between the two germline ends. CDR3 protein: CASSLGGGAGTDTQYF. The CDR3 bases are TGCGCCAGCAGCTTGGGAGGGGGGGCCGGCACAGATACGCAGTATTTT.

V and J are TRBV27 and TRBJ2-1; D unclear. Trimming removed 1 base from V and 8 bases from J, with 15 bases in between. The CDR3 totals 15 residues. Germline V lookup: CDR1 MNHEY, CDR2 SMNVEV (reference sequence). CDR3 DNA: TGTGCCAGCAGTTTATGGCAGGCGGCTAGGGATGAGCAGTTCTTC. Residues: CASSLWQAARDEQFF.

This clonotype was counted a few times. The CDR3 loop reads CSGRDSVTDTQYF. CDR3 in DNA: TGCAGTGGCAGGGACAGTGTAACAGATACGCAGTATTTT. The chain links TRBV20-1 to TRBJ2-3; 7 bases align to TRBD1. Looked up from germline, CDR1 is DFQATT and CDR2 is SNEGSKA (reference sequence). Unmatched junction bases numbered 7, after V lost 7 bases and J lost 3 bases. The CDR3 has 13 amino acids.

The V and J genes are TRBV29-1 and TRBJ2-3; the D is unclear. Germline V gene data show CDR1 as SQVTM and CDR2 as ANQGSEA. This CDR3 has 13 amino acids. V was shortened by 4 bases and J by 6 bases, with 14 bases between the two germline ends. Here the CDR3 reads CSVVHALQDTQYF. The CDR3 region has the DNA TGCAGCGTTGTACACGCTCTTCAGGATACGCAGTATTTT.

The chain carries TRBV4-3 and TRBJ1-6; 7 bases line up with TRBD1. The length of the CDR3 is 15 residues. V trimming: 1 base; J trimming: 10 bases; junction bases outside the gene matches: 7. Germline V lookup: CDR1 LGHNA, CDR2 YSLEER. CDR3 in DNA: TGCGCCAGCAGCCAAGTGACAGGGTCGGGATCACCCCTCCACTTT. This encodes CASSQVTGSGSPLHF.

The gene calls are TRBV7-9 and TRBJ2-7; perhaps TRBD1 as D (5 bases). CDR1 SEHNR and CDR2 FQNEAQ come from the germline V gene (reference sequence). Trimming removed 4 bases from V and 0 bases from J, with 13 bases in between. This CDR3 has 15 amino acids. The chain's CDR3 is CASSCRQSNSYEQYF. The CDR3 DNA follows: TGTGCCAGCAGCTGCAGACAGTCGAACTCCTACGAGCAGTACTTC. The full variable domain, its missing parts supplied by reference TRBV7-9 and TRBJ2-7, is DTGVSQNPRHKITKRGQNVTFRCDPISEHNRLYWYRQTLGQGPEFLTYFQNEAQLEKSRLLSDRFSAERPKGSFSTLEIQRTEQGDSAMYLCASSCRQSNSYEQYFGPGTRLTVT.

This clonotype was found a few times. The chain links TRBV12-3 or TRBV12-4 to TRBJ1-6; D is unclear. V lost 3 bases and J 8 bases, leaving 5 bases between the germline ends. The CDR3 is 12 residues long. CDR3 residues: CASSFRDSPLHF. CDR3 in DNA: TGTGCCAGCAGTTTCCGCGATTCACCCCTCCACTTT.

This chain joins TRBV29-1 and TRBJ2-1, with no clear D. Germline V gene sequence: CDR1 SQVTM, CDR2 ANQGSEA. Trimming took 5 bases from V and 2 from J, leaving 13 bases between them. This CDR3 spans 14 amino acids. The CDR3: CSVMHRDPYNEQFF. DNA of the CDR3: TGCAGCGTTATGCATAGAGACCCCTACAATGAGCAGTTCTTC.

The CDR3 bases are TGTGCCAGCAGTTTCAAACTGCGGGAAAAACTGTTTTTT. Translation gives CASSFKLREKLFF. The J gene is TRBJ1-4, the V gene TRBV12-3 or TRBV12-4, with D hard to call. V gave up 3 bases and J gave up 8 bases, with 10 bases separating them. The CDR3 runs to 13 residues.

The chain recombines TRBV7-2 with TRBJ1-4, with TRBD1 as a possible D gene (5 bases). The germline gives CDR1 SGHTA, CDR2 FQGNSA. The V and J ends lost 3 bases and 4 bases respectively, with 15 bases between them. This CDR3 has 16 residues. CDR3 sequence (DNA): TGTGCCAGCAGCTTCCTTCCAGGGTCGAATAATGAAAAACTGTTTTTT. This sequence encodes CASSFLPGSNNEKLFF.

The rearrangement joins TRBV7-2 to TRBJ2-1; D is perhaps TRBD1 (5 bases). The germline V gene has CDR1 SGHTA and CDR2 FQGNSA. V gave up 6 bases and J gave up 8 bases, with 20 bases separating them. CDR3 length: 15 amino acids. The CDR3 bases are TGTGCCAGCAGATCCGGACAAGTCAGGTCGGATGAGCAGTTCTTC. Its protein is CASRSGQVRSDEQFF.

This clonotype has more than one count but fewer than ten. The chain joins TRBV3-1 to TRBJ1-1; TRBD1 matches 7 bases. The CDR3 extends over 16 amino acids. J was trimmed by 1 base and V by 2 bases; bases with no gene match: 7. Per germline, CDR1 LGHDT and CDR2 YNNKEL (reference sequence). CDR3 sequence: CASSQHRGLGNTEAFF. The CDR3 coding sequence is TGTGCCAGCAGCCAACACAGGGGTCTGGGGAACACTGAAGCTTTCTTT.

This clonotype has a handful of counts. V usage is TRBV9 and J usage is TRBJ2-3; no firm D call. The germline V gene has CDR1 SGDLS and CDR2 YYNGEE. Trimming shortened V by 5 bases and J by 10 bases, and 17 bases separated the two germline ends. The CDR3 consists of 13 residues. CDR3 coding DNA: TGTGCCAGCAGTCCTTCTATCTCTCTCGCGCAGTATTTT. It codes for CASSPSISLAQYF. The whole variable domain, remainder taken from reference TRBV9 and TRBJ2-3, is DSGVTQTPKHLITATGQRVTLRCSPRSGDLSVYWYQQSLDQGLQFLIQYYNGEERAKGNILERFSAQQFPDLHSELNLSSLELGDSALYFCASSPSISLAQYFGPGTRLTVL.

CDR3 bases: TGTGCCAGCAGGTCACGGGCGGGGGTTACCTACAATGAGCAGTTCTTC. This encodes CASRSRAGVTYNEQFF. The chain couples TRBV11-2 to TRBJ2-1, with TRBD2 matching 7 bases. V lost 6 bases, J lost 2 bases, and 10 bases stayed unmatched. CDR1 is SGHAT, CDR2 FQNNGV, per germline. This CDR3 has 16 amino acids.

The V call is TRBV20-1, the J call TRBJ1-1, with D hard to call. Trimming cost V 3 bases and J 2 bases, with 10 bases left between them. Per germline, CDR1 DFQATT and CDR2 SNEGSKA (reference sequence). CDR3 size: 13 residues. CDR3 amino acids: CSARKIKNTEAFF. The CDR3 nucleotides read TGCAGTGCTAGGAAGATTAAAAACACTGAAGCTTTCTTT.

CDR3: CASSNNGGPYEQYF. The CDR3 region has the DNA TGTGCCAGCAGCAACAACGGGGGGCCCTACGAGCAGTACTTC. The chain recombines TRBV6-6 with TRBJ2-7; a weak D match, TRBD2 (7 bases). This CDR3 is 14 amino acids long. The germline V and J ends were trimmed by 6 bases and 2 bases, with 14 bases remaining between them. From germline, CDR1 is MNHNY and CDR2 SVGAGI (reference sequence).

A few counts support this clonotype. The chain joins TRBV28 to TRBJ1-1; 9 bases fit TRBD1. The CDR3 is made up of 16 amino acids. Trimming cost V 3 bases and J 5 bases; bases outside gene matches: 10. The V gene's germline CDR1 is MDHEN and CDR2 SYDVKM. Written as DNA, the CDR3 is TGTGCCAGCAGTTTGGTCGACAGGGGGGCTCCGACTGAAGCTTTCTTT. Its protein is CASSLVDRGAPTEAFF.

This clonotype was picked up one time. V is TRBV5-1 and J is TRBJ1-1; no firm D call. V lost 0 bases to trimming and J lost 10 bases, with 16 bases between them. Germline-derived CDR1 and CDR2 are SGHRS and YFSETQ. This CDR3 has 14 residues. CDR3 region: CASSLAVRSSTAFF. In DNA, the CDR3 is TGCGCCAGCAGCTTGGCCGTCAGGAGTTCTACAGCTTTCTTT.

This clonotype has more than one count but fewer than ten. The DNA for the CDR3 is TGTGCCAGCAGTGAACACGACCTAGAAGAGGACACTGAAGCTTTCTTT. It yields the protein CASSEHDLEEDTEAFF. V and J are TRBV25-1 and TRBJ1-1; no firm D call. Trimming shortened V by 2 bases and J by 3 bases, and 16 bases separated the two germline ends. This CDR3 comprises 16 residues. The germline CDR1 and CDR2 sequences are MGHDK and SYGVNS.

This clonotype was seen only a few times. The chain employs TRBV6-2 or TRBV6-3 and TRBJ1-5; 7 bases agree with TRBD1. J lost 1 base, V lost 2 bases, and 8 bases had no gene match. The CDR3 consists of 17 residues. The germline gives CDR1 MNHEY, CDR2 SVGEGT. CDR3 bases: TGTGCCAGCAGTTACCTTATTGGACAGGACAGCAATCAGCCCCAGCATTTT. Its translation: CASSYLIGQDSNQPQHF.

In regard to this clonotype: The germline gene is not matched at one end of the junction; a read error may be the cause. The chain employs TRBV10-3 and TRBJ1-1, with no clear D. This CDR3 has 12 residues. The germline CDR1 and CDR2 sequences are ENHRY and SYGVKD. The CDR3 loop is CAISEMNTGAFF. DNA for the CDR3: TGTGCCATCAGTGAGATGAACACTGGAGCTTTCTTT.

This clonotype was counted only a few times. The chain recombines TRBV5-5 with TRBJ2-7, with 9 bases matching TRBD1. The germline V gene has CDR1 SGHKS and CDR2 YYEKEE (reference sequence). Trimming took 4 bases from V and 3 from J; bases not matched to a gene: 14. This CDR3 region has 17 residues. The DNA for the CDR3 is TGTGCCAGCAGCAAATCTAACACCGGGACAGGGCACTACGAGCAGTACTTC. Protein product: CASSKSNTGTGHYEQYF.

The rearrangement uses TRBV3-1 and TRBJ2-1, with 7 bases fitting TRBD1. After removal of 0 bases from V and 5 bases from J, the junction contained 4 bases not matched to a gene. This CDR3 is built from 15 residues. Germline V CDR1 and CDR2: LGHDT, YNNKEL (reference sequence). Here the CDR3 reads CASSQEATGDNEQFF. The CDR3 DNA reads as TGTGCCAGCAGCCAAGAAGCTACAGGGGACAATGAGCAGTTCTTC.

This clonotype was seen a few times. The chain employs TRBV5-5 and TRBJ2-7, with 12 positions matching TRBD2. CDR1 and CDR2 from the germline V gene are SGHKS and YYEKEE (reference sequence). The V segment lost 5 bases and the J segment 4 bases; nucleotides outside the gene matches: 7. The CDR3 is 15 residues long. The CDR3 DNA follows: TGTGCCAGCAGTTTTGGACTAGCGGGAAGGTACGAGCAGTACTTC. Amino acids: CASSFGLAGRYEQYF. The full variable domain, in which reference TRBV5-5 and TRBJ2-7 provide the parts outside the CDR3, is DAGVTQSPTHLIKTRGQQVTLRCSPISGHKSVSWYQQVLGQGPQFIFQYYEKEERGRGNFPDRFSARQFPNYSSELNVNALLLGDSALYLCASSFGLAGRYEQYFGPGTRLTVT.